The TCR beta chain under discussion was sequenced for a study of blood T cells in healthy people across ages. Study findings and constraints: It was the long-lived donors that had more naive CD4+ cells and higher diversity than aged donors.

Next came a second PCR, run for about 7 to 12 cycles, which used a sample-barcoded 5' primer along with a J-beta primer mix. Each TCR beta cDNA got a 12-nucleotide random molecular identifier. TCRdb re-analysed the 5' RACE reads in MiXCR, keeping a single row per CDR3 protein. The data hold roughly 700,000 distinct CDR3 sequences, with roughly 49% observed a single time. As regards this clonotype: Antigen specificity is unknown.

Each sample gave at least 6 million isolated PBMCs. In germline, CDR1 is GTSNPN, CDR2 SVGIG (reference sequence). Trimming left V 6 bases short and J 0 bases short, with 6 bases between. CDR3 length: 13 residues. The source is a woman aged 55-75 years in good health. V and J are TRBV30 and TRBJ1-6; D uncertain. The sample taken for sequencing was blood. The CDR3 DNA reads as TGTGCCTGCCAGAGCTCCTATAATTCACCCCTCCACTTT. Translated: CACQSSYNSPLHF. Together with reference TRBV30 and TRBJ1-6, the CDR3 gives the full variable domain: SQTIHQWPATLVQPVGSPLSLECTVEGTSNPNLYWYRQAAGRGLQLLFYSVGIGQISSEVPQNLSASRPQDRQFILSSKKLLLSDSGFYLCACQSSYNSPLHFGNGTRLTVT.